The 22 T cell receptor beta chains reported below all come from one sample, sequenced in a study of technical replicates of blood from a handful of donors. The data were produced by immunoSEQ multiplex PCR, yet TCRdb's version contains in-frame clones alone and is incomplete. The sample records about 81,000 clones, just under 95% being singletons. What was sequenced was T cells isolated from PBMCs. The receptors were gathered from a human donor in good health.

The V gene is TRBV4-1, the J gene TRBJ1-6; 7 bases fit TRBD1. The length of the CDR3 is 17 residues. Per the germline V gene, CDR1 is MGHRA and CDR2 is YSYEKL. Trimming at V came to 4 bases and at J to 10 bases, leaving 16 bases not matched to a gene. CDR3 residues: CASSRGLARDRKSPLHF. The CDR3 bases are TGCGCCAGCAGCCGCGGGTTAGCCCGGGACAGAAAATCACCCCTCCACTTT.

This rearrangement joins TRBV19 to TRBJ2-5, with TRBD1 matching over 8 bases. There are 15 residues in the CDR3. Germline lookup yields CDR1 LNHDA and CDR2 SQIVND (reference sequence). After removal of 2 bases from V and 2 bases from J, the junction contained 4 bases not matched to a gene. The CDR3 is CASSIPGQVQETQYF. In nucleotides, the CDR3 is TGTGCCAGTAGTATACCGGGACAGGTACAAGAGACCCAGTACTTC.

The chain employs TRBV28 and TRBJ1-4; D may be TRBD1 (6 bases). The CDR3 extends over 15 amino acids. Germline loops: CDR1 MDHEN, CDR2 SYDVKM. V lost 5 bases to trimming and J lost 7 bases, with 17 bases between them. The CDR3 is CASSPTGNLGEKLFF. CDR3 bases: TGTGCCAGCAGTCCAACAGGGAACTTGGGTGAAAAACTGTTTTTT.

The V and J genes are TRBV6-5 and TRBJ2-6; 11 bases fit TRBD2. This CDR3 region has 15 residues. The germline CDR1 and CDR2 sequences are MNHEY and SVGAGI. CDR3 bases: TGTGCTACACTTAGCGGGGGGGCTGGGGCCAACGTCCTGACTTTC. This sequence encodes CATLSGGAGANVLTF.

The V gene is TRBV10-2, the J gene TRBJ2-7, with a tentative D call TRBD1 (8 bases). Trimming cost V 7 bases and J 3 bases, with 13 bases left between them. Per germline, CDR1 WSHSY and CDR2 SAAADI. CDR3 size: 13 residues. CDR3 loop: CASKNRGGYEQYF. DNA of the CDR3: TGCGCCAGCAAAAACAGGGGGGGCTACGAGCAGTACTTC.

The genes are TRBV6-1 and TRBJ1-3, with D possibly matching TRBD1 (5 bases). The germline gives CDR1 MNHNS, CDR2 SASEGT. CDR3 length: 14 residues. The germline V and J ends were trimmed by 7 bases and 5 bases, with 15 bases remaining between them. CDR3 DNA sequence: TGTGCCAGCACGGGGGTCGGGCCCCGAAACACCATATATTTT. This translates into CASTGVGPRNTIYF.

This rearrangement joins TRBV18 to TRBJ1-2; perhaps TRBD1 as D (6 bases). This CDR3 comprises 13 residues. Per the germline V gene, CDR1 is KGHSH and CDR2 is LQKENI. Between the trimmed V and J ends, which lost 3 bases and 5 bases, there was a span of 10 bases. For the CDR3, the DNA is TGTGCCAGCTCACCCCGGGACAAGTATGGCTACACCTTC. Translated: CASSPRDKYGYTF.

The genes are TRBV10-3 and TRBJ1-6; D is unresolved. The CDR3 consists of 14 residues. V was shortened by 6 bases and J by 0 bases, with 6 bases between the two germline ends. CDR1 is ENHRY, CDR2 SYGVKD, per germline. CDR3 in DNA: TGTGCCATCAGCCAGGACTCCTATAATTCACCCCTCCACTTT. Residues: CAISQDSYNSPLHF.

This clone was seen once. This sequence joins TRBV28 and TRBJ1-2; 7 bases line up with TRBD1. Germline loops: CDR1 MDHEN, CDR2 SYDVKM. The CDR3 spans 15 residues. Losses at the gene ends were 3 bases for V and 4 bases for J; bases not matched to a gene: 8. CDR3 nucleotide sequence: TGTGCCAGCAGTTTGGGGATGACAGGGCCCTATGGCTACACCTTC. This encodes CASSLGMTGPYGYTF.

The chain joins TRBV6-1 to TRBJ2-3; 8 positions match TRBD2. The CDR3 is 15 amino acids. Per germline, CDR1 MNHNS and CDR2 SASEGT. After removal of 4 bases from V and 2 bases from J, the junction contained 5 bases not matched to a gene. Here the CDR3 DNA reads TGTGCCAGCAGTGTCGGCGGGGGGATCACAGATACGCAGTATTTT. It is translated as CASSVGGGITDTQYF.

This clone was detected only once. The V call is TRBV28, the J call TRBJ2-1; D might be TRBD2 (5 bases). V lost 4 bases, J lost 4 bases, and 14 bases lay in between. Germline lookup yields CDR1 MDHEN and CDR2 SYDVKM. The CDR3 has 15 amino acids. CDR3 amino acids: CASSYTRGLYNEQFF. For the CDR3, the DNA is TGTGCCAGCAGTTATACTAGAGGCCTATACAATGAGCAGTTCTTC.

The chain employs TRBV28 and TRBJ1-5; no firm D call. The V gene's germline CDR1 is MDHEN and CDR2 SYDVKM. This CDR3 comprises 13 residues. V lost 4 bases, J lost 6 bases, and 10 bases lay in between. DNA for the CDR3: TGTGCCAGCAGTTCCCTATTCATTCAGCCCCAGCATTTT. This codes for CASSSLFIQPQHF.

The chain uses TRBV11-3 and TRBJ1-1, with TRBD1 matching over 8 bases. This CDR3 spans 15 amino acids. Germline V gene lookup returns CDR1 SGHNT and CDR2 YENEEA. Trimming cost V 2 bases and J 2 bases; bases outside gene matches: 4. CDR3 residues: CASSLYGTGNTEAFF. Here the CDR3 DNA reads TGTGCCAGCAGCTTATACGGGACAGGCAACACTGAAGCTTTCTTT.

The chain is built from TRBV25-1 and TRBJ2-1; 12 bases line up with TRBD2. Germline lookup yields CDR1 MGHDK and CDR2 SYGVNS. There are 15 residues in the CDR3. Trimming removed 6 bases from V and 3 bases from J; junction bases left unmatched: 3. CDR3 bases: TGTGCCAGCAGAGGGACTAGCGGGCGCTACAATGAGCAGTTCTTC. This encodes CASRGTSGRYNEQFF.

In DNA form, the CDR3 reads TGTGCCAGCGGGGCACCGGGAAACACCATATATTTT. It translates to CASGAPGNTIYF. The genes are TRBV2 and TRBJ1-3; D may be TRBD1 (5 bases). Per germline, CDR1 SNHLY and CDR2 FYNNEI. Trimming cost V 8 bases and J 4 bases, with 9 bases left between them. This CDR3 has 12 residues.

The V and J genes are TRBV10-3 and TRBJ2-7; D remains ambiguous. This CDR3 region has 11 residues. The V end was cut by 8 bases, the J end by 4 bases, with 9 bases between. Looked up from germline, CDR1 is ENHRY and CDR2 is SYGVKD. The DNA for the CDR3 is TGTGCCATCGGGCCGGATTACGAGCAGTACTTC. It specifies CAIGPDYEQYF.

The chain recombines TRBV2 with TRBJ1-4, with a weak D call TRBD1 (5 bases). Germline V lookup: CDR1 SNHLY, CDR2 FYNNEI. Trimming took off 7 bases at V and 5 bases at J, with 20 bases between the two ends. This CDR3 comprises 16 residues. In DNA, the CDR3 is TGTGCCAGCATTACCTCCCCAGGGAGGACAAATGAAAAACTGTTTTTT. This translates into CASITSPGRTNEKLFF.

The chain combines TRBV18 with TRBJ1-6; 11 nucleotides agree with TRBD1. From germline, CDR1 is KGHSH and CDR2 LQKENI. Losses at the gene ends were 4 bases for V and 8 bases for J; bases not matched to a gene: 10. CDR3 size: 17 residues. The CDR3 nucleotides are TGTGCCAGCTCACTCCCCGGGACAGGGGGAGTGGATTCACCCCTCCACTTT. Translated: CASSLPGTGGVDSPLHF.

The chain is built from TRBV27 and TRBJ2-7, with 13 nucleotides matching TRBD2. CDR1 is MNHEY and CDR2 is SMNVEV in the germline V gene (reference sequence). The CDR3 has 15 residues. V lost 2 bases to trimming and J lost 4 bases; unmatched junction nucleotides: 2. This CDR3 reads CASSLQGLAGYEQYF. CDR3 coding DNA: TGTGCCAGCAGTTTACAGGGACTAGCGGGGTACGAGCAGTACTTC.

This clone was seen only once. This sequence joins TRBV7-9 and TRBJ2-5; D not resolved. Germline-derived CDR1 and CDR2 are SEHNR and FQNEAQ (reference sequence). This CDR3 contains 14 residues. V lost 7 bases, J lost 5 bases, and 17 bases lay in between. CDR3 region: CASTARSGGETQYF. CDR3 sequence (DNA): TGTGCCAGCACCGCCCGCTCAGGTGGGGAGACCCAGTACTTC.

The chain links TRBV29-1 to TRBJ2-1; a weak D match, TRBD1 (6 bases). The CDR3 totals 14 residues. With 7 bases removed from V and 6 bases from J, the gap between germline ends came to 19 bases. Germline loops: CDR1 SQVTM, CDR2 ANQGSEA. CDR3 amino acids: CSAGRGQTLNEQFF. The DNA of the CDR3 is TGCAGCGCGGGAAGGGGACAAACTCTCAATGAGCAGTTCTTC.

The V call is TRBV7-9, the J call TRBJ1-3, with TRBD1 as a possible D gene (5 bases). CDR3 length: 15 residues. With 5 bases removed from V and 5 bases from J, the gap between germline ends came to 16 bases. Germline V gene lookup returns CDR1 SEHNR and CDR2 FQNEAQ (reference sequence). CDR3 in DNA: TGTGCCAGCAGCCCCGGGGCGACTAGAAGAAACACCATATATTTT. Its translation: CASSPGATRRNTIYF.